Each of the 29 T cell receptor beta chains below was sequenced from the same sample in a study of cytomegalovirus exposure and HLA in healthy donors. PCR used 60 Vbeta primers and 13 Jbeta primers. Sequencing used immunoSEQ multiplex PCR; TCRdb keeps in-frame clones, though not all of them. The data hold some 150,000 clones, with about 70% observed a single time. The source material was PBMCs. The source of these receptors is a man aged 60 to 75 in good health and CMV-seronegative.

CDR3 amino acids: CSAGEQGNTEAFF. CDR3 in DNA: TGCAGCGCAGGGGAACAGGGGAACACTGAAGCTTTCTTT. J is TRBJ1-1 and V is TRBV29-1; perhaps TRBD1 as D (6 bases). V lost 7 bases to trimming and J lost 1 base, with 13 bases between them. The CDR3 loop spans 13 amino acids. The V gene's germline CDR1 is SQVTM and CDR2 ANQGSEA.

The chain carries TRBV5-1 and TRBJ1-1; D gene uncertain. Per the germline V gene, CDR1 is SGHRS and CDR2 is YFSETQ. Between the trimmed V and J ends, which lost 7 bases and 1 base, there was a span of 17 bases. This CDR3 has 15 residues. CDR3 coding DNA: TGCGCCAGCCGCCAAGATACCCCAGGGAACACTGAAGCTTTCTTT. This codes for CASRQDTPGNTEAFF. Combining the CDR3 with reference TRBV5-1 and TRBJ1-1 gives the whole variable domain KAGVTQTPRYLIKTRGQQVTLSCSPISGHRSVSWYQQTPGQGLQFLFEYFSETQRNKGNFPGRFSGRQFSNSRSEMNVSTLELGDSALYLCASRQDTPGNTEAFFGQGTRLTVV.

This clone has more than one count but fewer than ten. The chain links TRBV10-1 to TRBJ1-6, with TRBD1 matching 8 bases. Germline V gene lookup returns CDR1 WNHNN and CDR2 SYGVQD (reference sequence). Unmatched junction bases numbered 5, after V lost 6 bases and J lost 10 bases. CDR3 length: 13 residues. As DNA, the CDR3 is TGCGCCAGCAGCCGGGACAGGTTGTCACCCCTCCACTTT. Translating gives CASSRDRLSPLHF.

This chain links TRBV28 with TRBJ1-3; D remains unclear. V was shortened by 7 bases and J by 0 bases, with 10 bases between the two germline ends. Looked up from germline, CDR1 is MDHEN and CDR2 is SYDVKM. The CDR3 loop spans 14 amino acids. As DNA, the CDR3 is TGTGCCAGCACCCCAGGTGACTCTGGAAACACCATATATTTT. Its translation: CASTPGDSGNTIYF.

The chain employs TRBV7-3 and TRBJ2-7; 8 positions agree with TRBD1. The CDR3 is 14 amino acids. After removal of 5 bases from V and 3 bases from J, the junction contained 6 bases not matched to a gene. Looked up from germline, CDR1 is SGHTA and CDR2 is FQGTGA. The CDR3 nucleotides are TGTGCCAGCAGCCCCGGGACAGGCCTCTACGAGCAGTACTTC. Its protein is CASSPGTGLYEQYF.

The chain has TRBV5-1 and TRBJ2-7, with 10 bases fitting TRBD2. The CDR3 is 17 amino acids. Germline CDR1 SGHRS, CDR2 YFSETQ. The V and J ends lost 5 bases and 7 bases, in that order; junction bases with no gene match: 18. The CDR3 is CASRRWVVAGGLSEQYF. CDR3 sequence (DNA): TGCGCCAGCAGGCGTTGGGTCGTAGCGGGAGGATTGAGTGAGCAGTACTTC.

The rearrangement joins TRBV7-2 to TRBJ2-1; TRBD2 aligns across 9 bases. With V trimmed by 3 bases and J by 4 bases, 4 bases remained unmatched. Per the germline V gene, CDR1 is SGHTA and CDR2 is FQGNSA. This CDR3 is 15 amino acids long. The CDR3 here is CASSLTLAGYNEQFF. The CDR3 DNA reads TGTGCCAGCAGCTTGACACTAGCGGGTTACAATGAGCAGTTCTTC.

This clone showed up just a few times. The CDR3 reads CASSPGDSQETQYF. The CDR3 DNA reads TGTGCCAGCAGTCCGGGGGACAGTCAAGAGACCCAGTACTTC. The V call is TRBV6-5, the J call TRBJ2-5, with D tentatively TRBD1 (7 bases). The CDR3 is 14 residues long. Germline V gives CDR1 MNHEY, CDR2 SVGAGI. V was shortened by 5 bases and J by 2 bases, with 12 bases between the two germline ends.

The gene calls are TRBV19 and TRBJ2-7, with TRBD1 matching over 9 bases. The junction had 15 bases not matched to a gene; V was cut back by 5 bases and J by 10 bases. Germline V CDR1 and CDR2: LNHDA, SQIVND (reference sequence). CDR3 length: 15 amino acids. CDR3 in DNA: TGTGCCAGTAGTGGGACAGGGAAACTATCCCTTCCCCAGTACTTC. Translated, it gives CASSGTGKLSLPQYF.

This clone has more than one count but fewer than ten. The V gene is TRBV30, the J gene TRBJ2-4, with TRBD2 matching over 8 bases. The germline V gene encodes CDR1 GTSNPN and CDR2 SVGIG (reference sequence). V shed 4 bases, J shed 9 bases, and the junction held 8 bases outside the gene matches. CDR3 length equals 13 residues. In DNA, the CDR3 is TGTGCCTGGACCCCGGGGGGGGAGGGCATTCAGTACTTC. Translating it yields CAWTPGGEGIQYF.

The genes are TRBV10-3 and TRBJ1-2; 8 bases map to TRBD1. Germline V gives CDR1 ENHRY, CDR2 SYGVKD. CDR3 length equals 15 residues. V trimming: 8 bases; J trimming: 3 bases; junction bases outside the gene matches: 11. The chain's CDR3 is CAIAPGDRWDYGYTF. The CDR3 DNA is TGTGCCATCGCCCCGGGGGACAGGTGGGACTATGGCTACACCTTC.

CDR3 nucleotide sequence: TGTGCCAGCAGTGTACACGGGACAGCATACAATGAGCAGTTCTTC. Its protein product is CASSVHGTAYNEQFF. The J gene is TRBJ2-1, the V gene TRBV27; 7 positions agree with TRBD1. Germline lookup yields CDR1 MNHEY and CDR2 SMNVEV (reference sequence). V trimming: 5 bases; J trimming: 4 bases; junction bases outside the gene matches: 8. The CDR3 contains 15 residues.

This clone was picked up a small number of times. The chain combines TRBV2 with TRBJ2-1, with 8 bases that match TRBD2. Germline CDR1 is SNHLY and CDR2 is FYNNEI. The CDR3 sequence is 13 residues long. J gave up 5 bases and V 7 bases, and 4 bases lay outside the gene matches. The CDR3 region has the DNA TGTGCCAGCAAAGCGGGAGCGAACAATGAGCAGTTCTTC. Translation: CASKAGANNEQFF.

Concerning this clone: In the same sample, other DNA sequences code for this CDR3. The J gene is TRBJ2-7, the V gene TRBV27, with a tentative D call TRBD2 (6 bases). The CDR3 is 14 residues long. CDR1 MNHEY and CDR2 SMNVEV come from the germline V gene (reference sequence). With 2 bases removed from V and 0 bases from J, the gap between germline ends came to 8 bases. The CDR3 DNA is TGTGCCAGCAGTTTAGGCGGGAACTCCTACGAGCAGTACTTC. It yields the protein CASSLGGNSYEQYF.

The rearrangement joins TRBV9 to TRBJ1-3; D is perhaps TRBD1 (5 bases). Deletions cut 0 bases from V and 0 bases from J, with 19 bases between. The germline V gene encodes CDR1 SGDLS and CDR2 YYNGEE. This CDR3 region has 19 residues. CDR3 residues: CASSVAPPGDSSSGNTIYF. The CDR3 nucleotides read TGTGCCAGCAGCGTAGCTCCGCCTGGGGACTCGAGCTCTGGAAACACCATATATTTT.

The rearrangement links TRBV18 to TRBJ1-4; D unresolved. The ends were cut back, 2 bases at V and 12 bases at J, with 13 bases in the middle. The CDR3 consists of 13 residues. Germline CDR1 is KGHSH and CDR2 is LQKENI. The CDR3 loop reads CASSPTPGSELFF. The DNA of the CDR3 is TGTGCCAGCTCACCAACCCCGGGTTCTGAACTGTTTTTT.

The chain employs TRBV9 and TRBJ2-1; TRBD2 aligns across 13 bases. CDR3 length: 19 amino acids. The ends lost 4 bases at V and 4 bases at J; junction bases unmatched: 14. The germline V gene has CDR1 SGDLS and CDR2 YYNGEE. The CDR3: CASSSPPGTSGTRYNEQFF. The CDR3 region has the DNA TGTGCCAGCAGCTCCCCCCCCGGGACTAGCGGGACTCGATACAATGAGCAGTTCTTC.

This chain uses TRBV5-6 with TRBJ1-6; no reliable D call. Germline V gene data show CDR1 as SGHDT and CDR2 as YYEEEE. Trimming left V 0 bases short and J 7 bases short, with 11 bases between. This CDR3 is 15 amino acids long. The CDR3 reads CASSLGGMPNSPLHF. CDR3 sequence (DNA): TGTGCCAGCAGCTTGGGAGGGATGCCCAATTCACCCCTCCACTTT.

V and J are TRBV9 and TRBJ1-3, with D unclear. Per the germline V gene, CDR1 is SGDLS and CDR2 is YYNGEE. CDR3 length: 16 amino acids. Trimming removed 0 bases from V and 0 bases from J, with 10 bases in between. CDR3 coding DNA: TGTGCCAGCAGCGTAGTCCCGACAAGCTCTGGAAACACCATATATTTT. Translating gives CASSVVPTSSGNTIYF.

This clone was seen a handful of times. The gene calls are TRBV5-4 and TRBJ2-2; unclear D gene. Germline V gene sequence: CDR1 SGHNT, CDR2 YYREEE (reference sequence). Trimming cost V 4 bases and J 3 bases, with 10 bases left between them. This CDR3 region has 14 residues. The CDR3 sequence: CASSPRRDTGELFF. CDR3 DNA sequence: TGTGCCAGCAGCCCCCGACGGGACACCGGGGAGCTGTTTTTT.

This clone has more than one count but fewer than ten. V and J are TRBV9 and TRBJ2-7, with TRBD1 as a possible D gene (6 bases). Germline loops: CDR1 SGDLS, CDR2 YYNGEE. This CDR3 region has 14 residues. V lost 3 bases and J lost 0, with 10 bases in between. The CDR3 protein is CASSGQAHSYEQYF. The CDR3 nucleotides are TGTGCCAGCAGCGGACAGGCGCACTCCTACGAGCAGTACTTC. Based on the CDR3 plus reference TRBV9 and TRBJ2-7, the full variable domain is DSGVTQTPKHLITATGQRVTLRCSPRSGDLSVYWYQQSLDQGLQFLIQYYNGEERAKGNILERFSAQQFPDLHSELNLSSLELGDSALYFCASSGQAHSYEQYFGPGTRLTVT.

The chain carries TRBV4-1 and TRBJ2-7; D perhaps matches TRBD2 (6 bases). Trimming removed 1 base at V and 3 bases at J, with 16 bases between. The CDR3 runs to 16 residues. Looked up from germline, CDR1 is MGHRA and CDR2 is YSYEKL. The CDR3 sequence: CASSQVVAGTYYEQYF. DNA for the CDR3: TGCGCCAGCAGCCAAGTCGTGGCGGGAACCTACTACGAGCAGTACTTC.

For this clone: One end of the junction is discordant with germline, which a read error may explain. The chain employs TRBV2 and TRBJ1-1; 8 positions match TRBD1. CDR1 and CDR2 from the germline V gene are SNHLY and FYNNEI. This CDR3 region has 16 residues. The CDR3 nucleotides are TGTGCCAGCTGTGAAGTGGGGCGCAGCGGACAGGGTAGAGCTTTCTTT. It encodes CASCEVGRSGQGRAFF. The variable domain in full, completed from reference TRBV2 and TRBJ1-1, reads EPEVTQTPSHQVTQMGQEVILRCVPISNHLYFYWYRQILGQKVEFLVSFYNNEISEKSEIFDDQFSVERPDGSNFTLKIRSTKLEDSAMYFCASCEVGRSGQGRAFFGQGTRLTVV.

This clone was found a few times. This rearrangement joins TRBV5-1 to TRBJ2-7; D perhaps matches TRBD1 (8 bases). V lost 2 bases and J lost 1, with 13 bases in between. This CDR3 is built from 15 residues. In germline, CDR1 is SGHRS, CDR2 YFSETQ. CDR3 DNA sequence: TGCGCCAGCAGCTTTGACAGGGGAGGGTCCTACGAGCAGTACTTC. This sequence encodes CASSFDRGGSYEQYF.

The J gene is TRBJ2-7, the V gene TRBV9; 8 bases are a match to TRBD2. Germline CDR1 SGDLS, CDR2 YYNGEE. The CDR3 covers 17 residues. V lost 0 bases, J lost 0 bases, and 8 bases stayed unmatched. The CDR3 region has the DNA TGTGCCAGCAGCGTAGTCCCTAGCGGGTTAAACTCCTACGAGCAGTACTTC. Protein sequence: CASSVVPSGLNSYEQYF.

The V gene is TRBV2, the J gene TRBJ1-5; possible D gene TRBD1, 5 bases. The CDR3 runs to 16 residues. Trimming took 0 bases from V and 2 from J, leaving 11 bases between them. Germline CDR1 is SNHLY and CDR2 is FYNNEI. CDR3: CASSEARGRGNQPQHF. Written as DNA, the CDR3 is TGTGCCAGCAGTGAAGCTCGCGGCAGGGGCAATCAGCCCCAGCATTTT.

This clone turned up a few times. The CDR3: CASSSEGTSGTKTQYF. The CDR3 nucleotides read TGTGCCAGCAGCTCCGAAGGGACTAGCGGGACAAAGACCCAGTACTTC. The chain carries TRBV7-2 and TRBJ2-5, with TRBD2 matching over 13 bases. The CDR3 is made up of 16 amino acids. The germline CDR1 and CDR2 sequences are SGHTA and FQGNSA. J lost 6 bases, V lost 4 bases, and 8 bases had no gene match.

This clone has just a few counts. The chain combines TRBV2 with TRBJ1-2; 8 nucleotides match TRBD1. The CDR3 totals 13 residues. After removal of 3 bases from V and 4 bases from J, the junction contained 1 base not matched to a gene. The germline V gene encodes CDR1 SNHLY and CDR2 FYNNEI. The CDR3 loop reads CASSDRGLYGYTF. The CDR3 coding sequence is TGTGCCAGCAGTGACAGGGGGCTCTATGGCTACACCTTC.

V usage is TRBV29-1 and J usage is TRBJ2-1; 12 bases line up with TRBD1. The CDR3 has 16 residues. Germline V gene data show CDR1 as SQVTM and CDR2 as ANQGSEA. V lost 7 bases, J lost 10 bases, and 17 bases stayed unmatched. In DNA, the CDR3 is TGCAGCGCCGACGATCGGAAGGGACAGGGGGCGAGAGAGCAGTTCTTC. It is translated as CSADDRKGQGAREQFF.